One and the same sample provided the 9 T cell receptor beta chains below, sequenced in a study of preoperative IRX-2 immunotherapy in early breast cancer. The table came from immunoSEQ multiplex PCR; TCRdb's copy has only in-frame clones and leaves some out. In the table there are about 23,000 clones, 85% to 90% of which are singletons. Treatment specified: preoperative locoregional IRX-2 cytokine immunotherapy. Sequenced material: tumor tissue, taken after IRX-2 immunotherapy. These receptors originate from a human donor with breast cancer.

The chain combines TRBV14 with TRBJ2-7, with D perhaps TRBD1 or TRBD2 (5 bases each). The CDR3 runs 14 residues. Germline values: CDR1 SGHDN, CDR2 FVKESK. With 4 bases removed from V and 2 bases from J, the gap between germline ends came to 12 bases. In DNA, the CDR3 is TGTGCCAGCAGCCTTCTCGGGGCCGCCTACGAGCAGTACTTC. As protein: CASSLLGAAYEQYF.

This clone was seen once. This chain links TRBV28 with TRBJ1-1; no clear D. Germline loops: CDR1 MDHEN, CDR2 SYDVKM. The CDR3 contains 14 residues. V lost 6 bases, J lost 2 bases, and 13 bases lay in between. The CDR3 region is CASRQNQLNTEAFF. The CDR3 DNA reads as TGTGCCAGCAGACAGAATCAGCTTAACACTGAAGCTTTCTTT.

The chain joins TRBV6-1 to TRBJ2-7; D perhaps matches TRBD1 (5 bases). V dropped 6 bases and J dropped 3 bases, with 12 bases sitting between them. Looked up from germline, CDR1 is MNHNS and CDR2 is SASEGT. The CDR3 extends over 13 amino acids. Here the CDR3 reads CASRGVGFYEQYF. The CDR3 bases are TGTGCCAGCAGAGGGGTGGGTTTCTACGAGCAGTACTTC.

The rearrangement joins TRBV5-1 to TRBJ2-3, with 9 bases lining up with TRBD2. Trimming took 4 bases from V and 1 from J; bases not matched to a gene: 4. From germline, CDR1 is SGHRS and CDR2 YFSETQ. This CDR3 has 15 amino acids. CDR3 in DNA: TGCGCCAGCAGCGTGACTAGCGGTCGCACAGATACGCAGTATTTT. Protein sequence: CASSVTSGRTDTQYF.

This CDR3 is CASSPQAGGPRVTQYF. CDR3 coding DNA: TGTGCCAGCAGTCCCCAAGCGGGGGGGCCTAGGGTTACGCAGTATTTT. The chain is built from TRBV6-6 and TRBJ2-3; 10 positions match TRBD2. This CDR3 is built from 16 residues. Trimming removed 5 bases from V and 8 bases from J; junction bases left unmatched: 13. CDR1 is MNHNY, CDR2 SVGAGI, per germline (reference sequence).

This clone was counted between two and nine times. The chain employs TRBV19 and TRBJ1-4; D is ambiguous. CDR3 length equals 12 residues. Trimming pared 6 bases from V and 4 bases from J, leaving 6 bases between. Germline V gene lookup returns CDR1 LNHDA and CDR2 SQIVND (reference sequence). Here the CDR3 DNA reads TGTGCCAGTAGCGAGATTAATGAAAAACTGTTTTTT. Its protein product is CASSEINEKLFF.

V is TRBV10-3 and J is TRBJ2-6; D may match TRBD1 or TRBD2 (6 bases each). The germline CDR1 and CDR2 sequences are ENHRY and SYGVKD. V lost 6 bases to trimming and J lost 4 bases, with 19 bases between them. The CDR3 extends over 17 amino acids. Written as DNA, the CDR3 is TGTGCCATCAGGGTGGGGGGCACTAGGAGCGGGGCCAACGTCCTGACTTTC. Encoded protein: CAIRVGGTRSGANVLTF.

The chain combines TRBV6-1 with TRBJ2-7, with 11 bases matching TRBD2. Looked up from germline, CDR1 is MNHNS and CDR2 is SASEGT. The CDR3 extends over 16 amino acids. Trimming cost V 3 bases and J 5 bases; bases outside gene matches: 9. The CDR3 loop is CASSDPLAGGVDEQYF. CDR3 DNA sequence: TGTGCCAGCAGTGATCCCCTAGCGGGGGGTGTCGACGAGCAGTACTTC.

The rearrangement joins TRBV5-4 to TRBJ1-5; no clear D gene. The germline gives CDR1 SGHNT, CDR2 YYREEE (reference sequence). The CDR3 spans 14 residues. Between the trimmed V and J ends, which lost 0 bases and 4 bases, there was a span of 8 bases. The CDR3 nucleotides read TGTGCCAGCAGCTTGGACGGGAAGAATCAGCCCCAGCATTTT. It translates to CASSLDGKNQPQHF.